The clone carrying this T cell receptor (beta chain) was recorded only once. A junction end diverges from the germline sequence, so it may reflect a read error. The CDR3 has 17 residues. Germline V gene sequence: CDR1 MDHEN, CDR2 SYDVKM. This sample is part of a study of T cells in Graves' hyperthyroidism and ophthalmopathy. It was RNA transcripts that yielded the amplified TCR beta CDR3 regions. With the HTBI primer set, the TCR CDR3 went through a first round of RT-PCR. One entry per CDR3 protein results from TCRdb running MiXCR on the multiplex PCR reads. The data contain fewer than 550,000 distinct CDR3 sequences, approximately 25% of them seen just once; the ten biggest clones take up over 9%.

Sequences were obtained from blood. The rearrangement uses TRBV28 and TRBJ1-6; TRBD1 aligns across 10 bases. This receptor was taken from a woman in her twenties or thirties with Graves' ophthalmopathy. The CDR3 is CSSSRRTWDRGNSPLQF. The CDR3 DNA is TGTTCCAGCAGTCGCCGGACCTGGGACAGGGGAAATTCACCCCTCCAGTTT.